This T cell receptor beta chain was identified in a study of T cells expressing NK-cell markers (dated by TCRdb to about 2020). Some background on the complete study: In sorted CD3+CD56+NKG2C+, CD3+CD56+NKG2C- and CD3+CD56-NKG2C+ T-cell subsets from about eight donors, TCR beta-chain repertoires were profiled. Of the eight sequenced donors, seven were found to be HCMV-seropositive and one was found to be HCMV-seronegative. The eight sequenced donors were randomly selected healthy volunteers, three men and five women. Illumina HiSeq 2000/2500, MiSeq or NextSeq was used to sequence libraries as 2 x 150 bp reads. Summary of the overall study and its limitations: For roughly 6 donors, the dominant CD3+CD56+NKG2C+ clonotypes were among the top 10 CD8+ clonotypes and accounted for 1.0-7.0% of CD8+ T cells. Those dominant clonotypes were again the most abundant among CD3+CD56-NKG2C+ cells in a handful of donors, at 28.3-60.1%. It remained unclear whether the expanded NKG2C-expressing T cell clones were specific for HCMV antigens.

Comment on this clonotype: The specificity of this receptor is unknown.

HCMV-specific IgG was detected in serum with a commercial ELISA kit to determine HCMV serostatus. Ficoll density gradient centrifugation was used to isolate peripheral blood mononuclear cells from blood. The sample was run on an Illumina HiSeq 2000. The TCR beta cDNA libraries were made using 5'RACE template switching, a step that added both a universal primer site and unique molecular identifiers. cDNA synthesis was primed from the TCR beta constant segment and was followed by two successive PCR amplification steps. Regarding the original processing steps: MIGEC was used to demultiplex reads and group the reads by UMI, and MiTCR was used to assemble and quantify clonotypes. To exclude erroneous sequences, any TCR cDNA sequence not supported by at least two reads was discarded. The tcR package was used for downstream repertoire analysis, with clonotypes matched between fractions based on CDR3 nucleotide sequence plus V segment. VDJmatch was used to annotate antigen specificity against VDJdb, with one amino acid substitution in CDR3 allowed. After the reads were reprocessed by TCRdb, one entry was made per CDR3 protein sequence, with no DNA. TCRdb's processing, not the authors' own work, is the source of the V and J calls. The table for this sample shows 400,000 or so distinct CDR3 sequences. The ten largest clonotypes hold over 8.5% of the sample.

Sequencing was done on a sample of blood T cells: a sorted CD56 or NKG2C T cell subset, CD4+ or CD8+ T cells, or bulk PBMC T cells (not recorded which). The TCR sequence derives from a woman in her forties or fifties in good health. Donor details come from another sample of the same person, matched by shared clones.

The CDR3 region reads CASSFGQWGNNEQFF. The V and J genes are TRBV7-9 and TRBJ2-1; TCRdb reports TRBD1, a call that lacks DNA to check it against. Inclusive of the bounding cysteine and phenylalanine, the CDR3 is 15 residues long. Only the protein is on record. The germline V gene (reference sequence) provides CDR1 SEHNR and CDR2 FQNEAQ.